A selection of T cell receptor beta chains follows, all from one sample in a study. TCRdb ran MiXCR on the 5' RACE reads and lists one entry per CDR3 protein. The sample shows about 62,000 distinct CDR3 sequences, about 31% of them seen only once. Sequenced material: tumor-infiltrating naive CD4+ T cells sorted from the breast tumor. These receptors originate from a female donor with breast cancer. The CDR3 runs from the conserved cysteine through the conserved F or W. The D gene is left open where the match is weak. A row's size may be missing; if present it is once, few, many or a size class.

TRBV12-3/TRBV12-4	TRBJ2-2	TRBD2	-	CATRTRREWDTGELFF	TGTGCCACCCGGACCCGGCGGGAGTGGGACACCGGGGAGCTGTTTTTT
TRBV2	TRBJ1-3	-	-	CASRYSPGNTIYF	TGTGCCAGCAGGTACAGTCCTGGAAACACCATATATTTT
TRBV12-3/TRBV12-4	TRBJ2-2	-	-	CASRPGTTGELFF	TGTGCCAGCAGACCTGGGACAACCGGGGAGCTGTTTTTT
TRBV4-1	TRBJ2-7	-	-	CASSQVLFSYEQYF	TGCGCCAGCAGCCAGGTACTCTTCTCCTACGAGCAGTACTTC
TRBV11-3	TRBJ2-7	TRBD1	few	CASSPRQGEKQYF	TGTGCCAGCAGCCCCCGACAGGGGGAGAAGCAGTACTTC
TRBV6-1	TRBJ2-1	TRBD1	-	CASSEWTGDRAYNEQFF	TGTGCCAGCAGTGAATGGACAGGGGACAGAGCCTACAATGAGCAGTTCTTC
TRBV4-3	TRBJ2-2	TRBD2	many	CASRRTTSANTGELFF	TGCGCCAGCAGACGGACCACTAGCGCTAACACCGGGGAGCTGTTTTTT
TRBV20-1	TRBJ1-5	-	-	CSASWGFIIVGNSNQPQHF	TGCAGTGCTAGTTGGGGTTTTATAATCGTAGGGAATAGCAATCAGCCCCAGCATTTT
TRBV5-4	TRBJ2-1	-	-	CASSRSLSGQSYNEQFF	TGTGCCAGCAGCAGAAGTCTGAGCGGCCAGTCCTACAATGAGCAGTTCTTC
TRBV6-6	TRBJ1-2	TRBD1	-	CTSFRVQGSYGYTF	TGTACCAGCTTCAGGGTACAGGGGAGCTATGGCTACACCTTC
TRBV2	TRBJ2-3	TRBD2	-	CASSEASGGEQYF	TGTGCCAGCAGTGAGGCTAGCGGGGGGGAGCAGTATTTT
TRBV4-3	TRBJ2-1	TRBD1	few	CASSLEGASYNEQFF	TGCGCCAGCAGCCTTGAGGGGGCCTCCTACAATGAGCAGTTCTTC
TRBV6-1	TRBJ1-5	-	few	CASRSGDRPQHF	TGTGCCAGCAGAAGCGGGGACCGGCCCCAGCATTTT
TRBV7-6	TRBJ1-1	TRBD1	-	CASGQGQGLTEAFF	TGTGCCAGCGGCCAGGGACAGGGCCTCACTGAAGCTTTCTTT
TRBV20-1	TRBJ2-7	-	-	CSASDRGSYEQYF	TGCAGTGCTAGCGATCGGGGCTCCTACGAGCAGTACTTC
TRBV6-5	TRBJ1-1	-	-	CASSYSGVNTEAFF	TGTGCCAGCAGTTACTCGGGGGTGAACACTGAAGCTTTCTTT
TRBV29-1	TRBJ1-1	-	few	CSVKPGGSEAFF	TGCAGCGTAAAACCGGGAGGGTCTGAAGCTTTCTTT
TRBV3-1	TRBJ2-3	-	few	CASSQDGLTDTQYF	TGTGCCAGCAGCCAAGACGGCCTCACAGATACGCAGTATTTT
TRBV11-3	TRBJ2-2	-	-	CASSSQGYTGELFF	TGTGCCAGCAGCTCTCAGGGGTACACCGGGGAGCTGTTTTTT
TRBV10-2	TRBJ2-7	TRBD1	once	CASRPGTVAYEQYF	TGCGCCAGCAGACCCGGGACAGTAGCCTACGAGCAGTACTTC
TRBV4-2	TRBJ2-7	-	-	CASSQEAQGVSYEQYF	TGTGCCAGCAGCCAAGAAGCCCAGGGAGTATCCTACGAGCAGTACTTC
TRBV20-1	TRBJ1-6	-	-	CSARGSYNSPLHF	TGCAGTGCTAGGGGCTCCTATAATTCACCCCTCCACTTT
TRBV20-1	TRBJ2-5	TRBD2	-	CSAARDSGSLETQYF	TGCAGTGCTGCCCGGGATAGCGGGAGTCTAGAGACCCAGTACTTC
TRBV12-3/TRBV12-4	TRBJ1-1	TRBD1	-	CASSWTGKKNTEAFF	TGTGCCAGCAGTTGGACAGGGAAGAAGAACACTGAAGCTTTCTTT